This TCR beta chain was captured in a study of T cell responses to AZD1222 COVID-19 vaccine. Overall study findings and caveats: Most donors were white British, females outnumbered males, and clonal diversity was possibly underestimated. At baseline, seropositivity was found in only a handful of AZD1222 recipients. Targets within unmutated variant regions were reportedly found for nearly half of spike-specific TCRs. Vaccination with two AZD1222 doses was followed by a rise in Spike-specific TCR breadth and depth.

Assay: immunoSEQ multiplex PCR; the TCRdb copy retains only in-frame clones and omits some. The sample shows under 100,000 clones, about 88% of them seen only once. On this clone itself: What it binds is not known.

Sample: peripheral blood, taken on day 0 of AZD1222 vaccination. This TCR came from an adult in good health.

The CDR3: CSASSGGTSYEQYF. The CDR3 DNA sequence: TGCAGTGCTAGTAGCGGGGGGACATCCTACGAGCAGTACTTC. The chain joins TRBV20-1 to TRBJ2-7; 10 positions match TRBD2. The CDR3 is 14 residues long. The trim removed 3 bases at V and 1 base at J, leaving 3 bases unmatched. From germline, CDR1 is DFQATT and CDR2 SNEGSKA (reference sequence).